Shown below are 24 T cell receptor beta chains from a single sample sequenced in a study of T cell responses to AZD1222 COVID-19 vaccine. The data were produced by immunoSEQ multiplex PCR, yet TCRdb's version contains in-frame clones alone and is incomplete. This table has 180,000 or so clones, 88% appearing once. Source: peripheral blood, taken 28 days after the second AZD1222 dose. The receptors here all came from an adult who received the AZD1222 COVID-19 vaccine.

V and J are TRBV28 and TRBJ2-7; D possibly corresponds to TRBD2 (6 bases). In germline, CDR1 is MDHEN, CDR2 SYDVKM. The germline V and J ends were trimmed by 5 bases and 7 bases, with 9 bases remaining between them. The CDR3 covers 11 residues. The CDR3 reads CASSGAGEQYF. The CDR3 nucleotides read TGTGCCAGCAGTGGTGCGGGGGAGCAGTACTTC.

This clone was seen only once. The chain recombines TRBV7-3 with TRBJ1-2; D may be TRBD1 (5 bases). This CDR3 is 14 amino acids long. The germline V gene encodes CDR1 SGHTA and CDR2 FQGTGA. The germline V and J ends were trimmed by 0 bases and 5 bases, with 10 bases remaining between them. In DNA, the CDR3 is TGTGCCAGCAGCTTAACGGGGGGTCCGTATGGCTACACCTTC. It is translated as CASSLTGGPYGYTF.

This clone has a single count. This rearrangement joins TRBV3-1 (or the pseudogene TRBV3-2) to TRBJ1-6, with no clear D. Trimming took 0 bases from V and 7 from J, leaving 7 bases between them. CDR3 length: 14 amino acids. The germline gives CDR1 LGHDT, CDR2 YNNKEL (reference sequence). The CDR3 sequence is CASSQDGRNSPLHF. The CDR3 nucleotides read TGTGCCAGCAGCCAAGACGGAAGGAATTCACCCCTCCACTTT.

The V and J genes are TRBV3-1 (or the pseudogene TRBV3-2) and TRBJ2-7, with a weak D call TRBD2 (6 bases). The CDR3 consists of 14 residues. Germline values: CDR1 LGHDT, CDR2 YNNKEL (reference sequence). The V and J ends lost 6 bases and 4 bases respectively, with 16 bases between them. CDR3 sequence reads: CASRGTSGIYEQYF. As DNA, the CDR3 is TGTGCCAGCAGGGGGACTTCTGGGATTTACGAGCAGTACTTC.

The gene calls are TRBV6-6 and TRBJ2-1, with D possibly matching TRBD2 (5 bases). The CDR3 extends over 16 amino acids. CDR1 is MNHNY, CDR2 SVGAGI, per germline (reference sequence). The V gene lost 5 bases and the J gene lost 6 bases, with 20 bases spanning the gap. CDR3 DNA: TGTGCCAGCAGTGCCCCGGAGGTTGCTGCCTCCAATGAGCAGTTCTTC. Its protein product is CASSAPEVAASNEQFF.

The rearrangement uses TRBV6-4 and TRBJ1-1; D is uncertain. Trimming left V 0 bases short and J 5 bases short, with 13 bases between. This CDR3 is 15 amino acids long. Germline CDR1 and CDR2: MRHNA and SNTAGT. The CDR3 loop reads CASSDSAGPRTEAFF. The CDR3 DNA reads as TGTGCCAGCAGTGACTCGGCAGGCCCACGGACTGAAGCTTTCTTT.

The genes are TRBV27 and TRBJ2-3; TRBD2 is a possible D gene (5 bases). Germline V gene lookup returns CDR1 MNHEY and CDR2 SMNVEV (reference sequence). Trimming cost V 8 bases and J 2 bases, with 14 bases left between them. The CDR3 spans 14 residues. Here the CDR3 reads CASGRLGDTDTQYF. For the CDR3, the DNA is TGTGCCAGCGGGCGTTTGGGAGACACAGATACGCAGTATTTT.

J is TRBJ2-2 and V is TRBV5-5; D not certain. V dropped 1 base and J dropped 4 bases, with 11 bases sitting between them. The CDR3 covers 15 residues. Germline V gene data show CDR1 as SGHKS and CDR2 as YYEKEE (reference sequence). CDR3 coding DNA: TGTGCCAGCAGCTTGACTGCGACTGTCACCGGGGAGCTGTTTTTT. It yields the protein CASSLTATVTGELFF.

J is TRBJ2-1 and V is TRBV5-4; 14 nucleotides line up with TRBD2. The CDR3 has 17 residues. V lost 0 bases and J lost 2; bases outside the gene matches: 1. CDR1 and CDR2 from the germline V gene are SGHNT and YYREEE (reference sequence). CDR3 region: CASSLGTSGRTYNEQFF. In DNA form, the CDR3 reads TGTGCCAGCAGCTTGGGGACTAGCGGGAGGACCTACAATGAGCAGTTCTTC.

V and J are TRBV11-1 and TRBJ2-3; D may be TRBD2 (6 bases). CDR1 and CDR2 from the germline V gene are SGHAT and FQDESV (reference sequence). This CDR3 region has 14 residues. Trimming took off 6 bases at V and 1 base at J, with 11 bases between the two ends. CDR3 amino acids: CASRLGEGTDTQYF. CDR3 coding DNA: TGTGCCAGCAGATTGGGGGAGGGCACAGATACGCAGTATTTT.

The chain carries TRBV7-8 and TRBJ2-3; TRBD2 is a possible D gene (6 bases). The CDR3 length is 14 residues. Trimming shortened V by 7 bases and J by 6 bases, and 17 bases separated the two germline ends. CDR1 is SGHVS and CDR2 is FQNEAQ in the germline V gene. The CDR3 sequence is CASTGGSGRDTQYF. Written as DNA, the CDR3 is TGTGCCAGCACCGGAGGGAGTGGGAGGGATACGCAGTATTTT.

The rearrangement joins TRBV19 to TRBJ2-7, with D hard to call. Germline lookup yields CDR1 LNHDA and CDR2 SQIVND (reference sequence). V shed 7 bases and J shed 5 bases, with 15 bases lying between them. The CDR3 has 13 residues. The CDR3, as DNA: TGTGCCAGTAAGTTACAAAGCCGGGACGAGCAGTACTTC. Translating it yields CASKLQSRDEQYF.

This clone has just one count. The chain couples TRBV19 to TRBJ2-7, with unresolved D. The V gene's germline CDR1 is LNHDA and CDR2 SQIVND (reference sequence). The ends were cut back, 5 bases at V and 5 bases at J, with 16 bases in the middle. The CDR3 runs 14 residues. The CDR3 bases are TGTGCCAGTAGTCCCGGTAGGCCGGTCCACGAGCAGTACTTC. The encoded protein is CASSPGRPVHEQYF.

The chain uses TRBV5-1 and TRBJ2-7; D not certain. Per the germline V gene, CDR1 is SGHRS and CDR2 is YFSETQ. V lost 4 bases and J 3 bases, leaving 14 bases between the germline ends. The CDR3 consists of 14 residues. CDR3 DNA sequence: TGCGCCAGCAGCCAAGACGGCGCCGGCTACGAGCAGTACTTC. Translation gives CASSQDGAGYEQYF.

CDR3 bases: TGCAGTGCTAGTGGGGACACAAAAAGCTCCTACGAGCAGTACTTC. Protein sequence: CSASGDTKSSYEQYF. The V gene is TRBV20-1, the J gene TRBJ2-7, with a tentative D call TRBD1 (6 bases). The germline CDR1 and CDR2 sequences are DFQATT and SNEGSKA (reference sequence). Trimming stripped 3 bases from V and 0 bases from J, with 15 bases between. This CDR3 has 15 amino acids.

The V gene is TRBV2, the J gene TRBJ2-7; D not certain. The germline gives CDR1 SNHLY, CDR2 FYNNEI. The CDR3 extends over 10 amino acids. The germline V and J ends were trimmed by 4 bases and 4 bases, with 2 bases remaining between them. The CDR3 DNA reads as TGTGCCAGCAGTGCGTACGAGCAGTACTTC. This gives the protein CASSAYEQYF.

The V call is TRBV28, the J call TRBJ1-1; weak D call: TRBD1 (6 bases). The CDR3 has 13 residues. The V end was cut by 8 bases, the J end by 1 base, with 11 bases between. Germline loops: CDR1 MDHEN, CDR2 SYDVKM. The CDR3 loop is CASSRGANTEAFF. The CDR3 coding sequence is TGTGCCAGCTCCCGGGGGGCGAACACTGAAGCTTTCTTT.

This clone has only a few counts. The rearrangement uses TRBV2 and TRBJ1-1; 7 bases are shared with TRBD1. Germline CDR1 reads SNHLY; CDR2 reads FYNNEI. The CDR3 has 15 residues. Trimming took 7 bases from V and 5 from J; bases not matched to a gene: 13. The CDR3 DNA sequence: TGTGCCAGCACCCGGGACAGAGGGTTGAGTACTGAAGCTTTCTTT. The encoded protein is CASTRDRGLSTEAFF.

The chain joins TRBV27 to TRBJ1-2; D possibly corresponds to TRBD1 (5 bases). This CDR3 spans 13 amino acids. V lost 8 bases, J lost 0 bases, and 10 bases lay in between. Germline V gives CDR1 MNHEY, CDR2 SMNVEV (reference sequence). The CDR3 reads CASYGGTNYGYTF. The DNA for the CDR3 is TGTGCCAGCTATGGGGGGACTAACTATGGCTACACCTTC.

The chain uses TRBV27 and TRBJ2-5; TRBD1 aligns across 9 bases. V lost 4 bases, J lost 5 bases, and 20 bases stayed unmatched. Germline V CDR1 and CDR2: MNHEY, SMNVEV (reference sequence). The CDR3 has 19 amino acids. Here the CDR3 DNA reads TGTGCCAGCAGTTCCGTGGGGACAGGGTGGGTCGGGAGAGAGGAGACCCAGTACTTC. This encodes CASSSVGTGWVGREETQYF.

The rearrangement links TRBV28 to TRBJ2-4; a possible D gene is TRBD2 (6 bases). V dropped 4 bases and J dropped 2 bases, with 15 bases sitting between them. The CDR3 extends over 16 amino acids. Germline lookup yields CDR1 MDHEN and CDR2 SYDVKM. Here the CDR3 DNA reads TGTGCCAGCAGTTCCCGGGGGACCTTCCCCAAAAACATTCAGTACTTC. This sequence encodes CASSSRGTFPKNIQYF.

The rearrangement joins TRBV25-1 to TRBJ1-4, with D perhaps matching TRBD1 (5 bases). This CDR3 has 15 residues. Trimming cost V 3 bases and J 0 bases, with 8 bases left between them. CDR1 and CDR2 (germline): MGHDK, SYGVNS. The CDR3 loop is CASSDAGPTNEKLFF. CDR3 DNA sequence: TGTGCCAGCAGTGACGCGGGGCCAACTAATGAAAAACTGTTTTTT.

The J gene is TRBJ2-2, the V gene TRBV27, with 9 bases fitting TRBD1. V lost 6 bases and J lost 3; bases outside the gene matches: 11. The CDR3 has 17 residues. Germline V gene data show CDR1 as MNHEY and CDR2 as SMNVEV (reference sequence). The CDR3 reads CASRRAGTGYDTGELFF. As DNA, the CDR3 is TGTGCCAGCAGAAGGGCCGGGACAGGGTACGACACCGGGGAGCTGTTTTTT.

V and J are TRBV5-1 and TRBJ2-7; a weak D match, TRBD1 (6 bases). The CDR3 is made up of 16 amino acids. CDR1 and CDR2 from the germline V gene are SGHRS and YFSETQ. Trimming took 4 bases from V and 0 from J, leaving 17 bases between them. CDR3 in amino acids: CASSVPGPGDSYEQYF. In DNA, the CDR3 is TGCGCCAGCAGCGTCCCGGGACCAGGGGACTCCTACGAGCAGTACTTC.